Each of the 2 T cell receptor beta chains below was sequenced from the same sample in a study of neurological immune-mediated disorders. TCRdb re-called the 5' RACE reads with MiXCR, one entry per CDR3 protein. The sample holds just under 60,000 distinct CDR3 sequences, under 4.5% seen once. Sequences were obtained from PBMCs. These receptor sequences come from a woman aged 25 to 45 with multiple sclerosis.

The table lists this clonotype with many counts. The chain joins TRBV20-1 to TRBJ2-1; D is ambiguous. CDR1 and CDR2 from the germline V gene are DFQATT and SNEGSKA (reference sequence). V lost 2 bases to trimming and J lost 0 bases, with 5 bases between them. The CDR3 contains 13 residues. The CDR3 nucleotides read TGCAGTGCTAGACCCGACTCCTACAATGAGCAGTTCTTC. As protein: CSARPDSYNEQFF.

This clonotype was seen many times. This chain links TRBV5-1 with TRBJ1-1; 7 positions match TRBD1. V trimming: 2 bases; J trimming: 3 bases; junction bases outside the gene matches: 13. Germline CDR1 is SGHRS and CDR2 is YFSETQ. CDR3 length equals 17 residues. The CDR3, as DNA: TGCGCCAGCAGCTTATCCGGGACAGCCATTTATCACACTGAAGCTTTCTTT. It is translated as CASSLSGTAIYHTEAFF.